The rows below give T cell receptor beta chains drawn from one sample of a study of T cell responses to AZD1222 COVID-19 vaccine. The repertoire was sequenced with immunoSEQ multiplex PCR; TCRdb's copy has only in-frame clones and lacks some. The data hold about 120,000 clones, with 75% to 90% observed a single time. Sequenced here: peripheral blood, sampled 28 days after the second AZD1222 dose. These receptors were collected from an adult who received the AZD1222 COVID-19 vaccine. CDR3s include the opening cysteine and the closing phenylalanine or tryptophan. A D gene is named only where the DNA matches it firmly.

V gene	D gene	J gene	CDR3 DNA	CDR3 protein
TRBV19	.	TRBJ1-5	TGTGCCAGTAGCCTAGGACATCTAAGCAATCAGCCCCAGCATTTT	CASSLGHLSNQPQHF
TRBV5-6	TRBD1	TRBJ2-7	TGTGCCAGCAGCTTATGGGGACAGGGGGACTACGAGCAGTACTTC	CASSLWGQGDYEQYF
TRBV9	.	TRBJ2-2	TGTGCCAGCAGCGTAGGGGCCGTGAACACCGGGGAGCTGTTTTTT	CASSVGAVNTGELFF
TRBV4-1	TRBD2	TRBJ2-5	TGCGCCAGCAGCCAAGGGATACTAGCGGGGGGGCAAGAGACCCAGTACTTC	CASSQGILAGGQETQYF
TRBV7-2	TRBD1	TRBJ2-1	TGTGCCAGCAGCTCTGGACAGGGCTGGTCCTACAATGAGCAGTTCTTC	CASSSGQGWSYNEQFF
TRBV7-9	TRBD1	TRBJ1-2	TGTGCCAGCAGCTTAGGGCGAGAGGGGGCGCGATGGTTGCGCTACACCTTC	CASSLGREGARWLRYTF
TRBV7-2	.	TRBJ2-3	TGTGCCAGCAGCTCTTTGGGATTTACTTTGGCAGATACGCAGTATTTT	CASSSLGFTLADTQYF
TRBV5-1	.	TRBJ1-6	TGCGCCAGCAGCTTCACCGAGGGGGTAGGTAATTCACCCCTCCACTTT	CASSFTEGVGNSPLHF
TRBV7-9	TRBD1	TRBJ1-4	TGTGCCAGCAGCCGAACAGGGGTGAGGGAAAAACTGTTTTTT	CASSRTGVREKLFF
TRBV2	.	TRBJ2-5	TGTGCCAGCAGTGAAGTCCGGAGAGAGACCCAGTACTTC	CASSEVRRETQYF
TRBV6-8	TRBD1	TRBJ2-7	TGTACCAGCAGTTGGACACAGGGGGCATCCTACGAGCAGTACTTC	CTSSWTQGASYEQYF
TRBV28	.	TRBJ1-4	TGTGCCAGCAGTTTCTTGGGCGAACTGTTTTTT	CASSFLGELFF
TRBV5-4	TRBD2	TRBJ2-5	TGTGCCAGCAGCTTTGCGGGGGGGGGAGAGACCCAGTACTTC	CASSFAGGGETQYF
TRBV7-2	TRBD2	TRBJ2-3	TGTGCCAGCAGCTTAGGCCCGGGGGGGACCGTCACAGATACGCAGTATTTT	CASSLGPGGTVTDTQYF